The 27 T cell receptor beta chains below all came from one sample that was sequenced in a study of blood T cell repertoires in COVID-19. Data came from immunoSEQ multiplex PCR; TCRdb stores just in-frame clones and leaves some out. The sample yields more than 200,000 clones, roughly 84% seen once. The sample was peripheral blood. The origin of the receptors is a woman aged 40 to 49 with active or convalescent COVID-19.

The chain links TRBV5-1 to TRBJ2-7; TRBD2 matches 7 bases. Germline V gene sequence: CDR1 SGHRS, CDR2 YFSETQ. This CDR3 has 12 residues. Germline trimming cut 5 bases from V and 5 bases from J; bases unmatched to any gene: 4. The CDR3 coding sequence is TGCGCCAGCAGTCCCGGGGGGAACGAGCAGTACGTC. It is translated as CASSPGGNEQYV.

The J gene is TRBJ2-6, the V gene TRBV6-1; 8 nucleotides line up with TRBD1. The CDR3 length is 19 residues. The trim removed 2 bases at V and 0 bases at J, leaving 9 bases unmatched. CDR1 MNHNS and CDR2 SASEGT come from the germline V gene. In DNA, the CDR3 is TGTGCCAGCAGTGAAAGCTGGACAGGGCGGGCCTCTGGGGCCAACGTCCTGACTTTC. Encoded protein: CASSESWTGRASGANVLTF.

CDR3 residues: CASSITGTGGTEAFF. DNA of the CDR3: TGCGCCAGCAGCATTACCGGGACAGGGGGCACTGAAGCTTTCTTT. V usage is TRBV5-1 and J usage is TRBJ1-1; TRBD1 matches at 11 bases. In germline, CDR1 is SGHRS, CDR2 YFSETQ. The V segment lost 4 bases and the J segment 4 bases; nucleotides outside the gene matches: 6. The CDR3 runs to 15 residues.

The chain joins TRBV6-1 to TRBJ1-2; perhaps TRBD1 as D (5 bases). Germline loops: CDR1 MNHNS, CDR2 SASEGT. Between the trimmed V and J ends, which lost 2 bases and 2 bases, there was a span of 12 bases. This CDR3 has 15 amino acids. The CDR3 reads CASSEFETENYGYTF. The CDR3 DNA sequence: TGTGCCAGCAGTGAATTTGAGACAGAGAACTATGGCTACACCTTC.

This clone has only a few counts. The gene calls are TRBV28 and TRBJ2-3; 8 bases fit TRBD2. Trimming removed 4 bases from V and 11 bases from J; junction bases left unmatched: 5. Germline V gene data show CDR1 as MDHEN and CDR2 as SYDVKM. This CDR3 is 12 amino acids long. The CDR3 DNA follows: TGTGCCAGCAGTTCTCGACTAGCGCAGCAGTATTTT. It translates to CASSSRLAQQYF.

The CDR3 coding sequence is TGTGCCAGCACCCGACAGGGGGAAGGCTACACCTTC. Encoded protein: CASTRQGEGYTF. V usage is TRBV3-1 (or the pseudogene TRBV3-2) and J usage is TRBJ1-2, with 9 positions matching TRBD1. Germline V gene sequence: CDR1 LGHDT, CDR2 YNNKEL (reference sequence). V shed 7 bases and J 8 bases; nucleotides not matched to a gene: 5. This CDR3 contains 12 residues.

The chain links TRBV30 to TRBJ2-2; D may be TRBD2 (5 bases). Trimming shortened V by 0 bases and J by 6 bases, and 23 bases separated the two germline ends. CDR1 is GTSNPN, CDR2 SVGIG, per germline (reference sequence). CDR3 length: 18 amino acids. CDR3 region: CAWSVVAGGPGWAGELFF. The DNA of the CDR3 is TGTGCCTGGAGTGTGGTGGCAGGAGGCCCAGGTTGGGCCGGGGAGCTGTTTTTT.

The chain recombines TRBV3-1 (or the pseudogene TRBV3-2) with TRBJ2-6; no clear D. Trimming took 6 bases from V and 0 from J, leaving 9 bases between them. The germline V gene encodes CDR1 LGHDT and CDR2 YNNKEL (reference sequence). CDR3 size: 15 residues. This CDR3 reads CASSPLLSGANVLTF. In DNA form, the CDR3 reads TGTGCCAGCAGTCCTCTCCTCTCTGGGGCCAACGTCCTGACTTTC.

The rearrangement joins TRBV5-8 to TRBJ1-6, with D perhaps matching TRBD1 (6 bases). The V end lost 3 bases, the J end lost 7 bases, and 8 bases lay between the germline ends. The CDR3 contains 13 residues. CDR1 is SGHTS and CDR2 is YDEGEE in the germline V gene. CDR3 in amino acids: CASSYTGNSPLHF. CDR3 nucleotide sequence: TGTGCCAGCAGCTACACAGGGAATTCACCCCTCCACTTT. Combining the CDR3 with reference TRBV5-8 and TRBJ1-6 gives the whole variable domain EAGVTQSPTHLIKTRGQQATLRCSPISGHTSVYWYQQALGLGLQFLLWYDEGEERNRGNFPPRFSGRQFPNYSSELNVNALELEDSALYLCASSYTGNSPLHFGNGTRLTVT.

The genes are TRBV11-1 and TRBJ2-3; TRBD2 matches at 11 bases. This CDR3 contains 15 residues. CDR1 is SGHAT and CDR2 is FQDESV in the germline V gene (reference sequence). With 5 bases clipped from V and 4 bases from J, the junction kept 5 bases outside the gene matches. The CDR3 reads CASSLLAGVPDTQYF. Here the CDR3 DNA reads TGTGCCAGCAGCCTACTAGCGGGGGTGCCAGATACGCAGTATTTT.

In DNA, the CDR3 is TGTGCCAGCAGCCAAGTATCCAACACCATATATTTT. It encodes CASSQVSNTIYF. J is TRBJ1-3 and V is TRBV14; no clear D. The CDR3 totals 12 residues. V dropped 1 base and J dropped 7 bases, with 5 bases sitting between them. The V gene's germline CDR1 is SGHDN and CDR2 FVKESK. The entire variable domain, with the rest obtained from reference TRBV14 and TRBJ1-3, is as follows: EAGVTQFPSHSVIEKGQTVTLRCDPISGHDNLYWYRRVMGKEIKFLLHFVKESKQDESGMPNNRFLAERTGGTYSTLKVQPAELEDSGVYFCASSQVSNTIYFGEGSWLTVV.

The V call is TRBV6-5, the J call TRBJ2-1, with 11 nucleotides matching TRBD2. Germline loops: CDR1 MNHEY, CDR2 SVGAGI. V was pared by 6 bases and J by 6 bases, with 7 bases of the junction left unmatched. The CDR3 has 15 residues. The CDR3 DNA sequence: TGTGCCAGCAGACTCGGGCTAGCGGGGGGCAATGAGCAGTTCTTC. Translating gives CASRLGLAGGNEQFF.

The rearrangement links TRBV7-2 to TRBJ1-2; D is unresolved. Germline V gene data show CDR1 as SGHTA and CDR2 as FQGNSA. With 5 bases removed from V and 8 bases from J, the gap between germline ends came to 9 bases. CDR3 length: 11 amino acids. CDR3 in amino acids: CASSALVGYTF. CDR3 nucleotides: TGTGCCAGCAGCGCGTTAGTAGGCTACACCTTC.

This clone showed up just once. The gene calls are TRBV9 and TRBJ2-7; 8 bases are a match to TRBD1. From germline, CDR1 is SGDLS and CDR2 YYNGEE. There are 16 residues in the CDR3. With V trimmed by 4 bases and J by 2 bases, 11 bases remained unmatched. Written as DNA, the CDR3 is TGTGCCAGCAGCAGACGATGGACAGGGCAACCCTACGAGCAGTACGTC. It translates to CASSRRWTGQPYEQYV.

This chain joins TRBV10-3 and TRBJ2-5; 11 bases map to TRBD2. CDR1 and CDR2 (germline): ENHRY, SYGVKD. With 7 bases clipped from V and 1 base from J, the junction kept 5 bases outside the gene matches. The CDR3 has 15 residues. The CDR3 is CAITPSGGPQETQYF. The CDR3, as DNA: TGTGCCATCACCCCTAGCGGGGGGCCCCAAGAGACCCAGTACTTC.

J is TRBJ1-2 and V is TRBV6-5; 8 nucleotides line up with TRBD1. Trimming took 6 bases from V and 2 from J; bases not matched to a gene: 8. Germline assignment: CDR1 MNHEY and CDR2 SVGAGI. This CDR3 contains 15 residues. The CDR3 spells CASRAGGAGNYGYTF. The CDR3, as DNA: TGTGCCAGCAGGGCAGGGGGCGCCGGAAACTATGGCTACACCTTC.

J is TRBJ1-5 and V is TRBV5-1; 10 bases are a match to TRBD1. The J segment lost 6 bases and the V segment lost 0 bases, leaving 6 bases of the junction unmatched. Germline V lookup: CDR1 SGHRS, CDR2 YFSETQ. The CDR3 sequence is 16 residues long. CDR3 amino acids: CASSLGTDRGVQPQHF. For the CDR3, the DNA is TGCGCCAGCAGCTTGGGGACGGACAGGGGGGTTCAGCCCCAGCATTTT.

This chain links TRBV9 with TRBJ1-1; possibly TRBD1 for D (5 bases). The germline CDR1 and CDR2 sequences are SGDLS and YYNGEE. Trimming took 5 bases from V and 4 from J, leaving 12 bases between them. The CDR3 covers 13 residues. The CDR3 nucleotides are TGTGCCAGCAGTCTCATGGGGGGCACTGAAGCTTTCTTT. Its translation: CASSLMGGTEAFF.

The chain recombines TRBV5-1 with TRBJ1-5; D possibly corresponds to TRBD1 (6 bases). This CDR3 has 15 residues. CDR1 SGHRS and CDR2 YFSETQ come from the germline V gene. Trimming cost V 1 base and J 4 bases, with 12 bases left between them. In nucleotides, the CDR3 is TGCGCCAGCAGCTTGACGGGACATCCGAATCAGCCCCAGCATTTT. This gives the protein CASSLTGHPNQPQHF.

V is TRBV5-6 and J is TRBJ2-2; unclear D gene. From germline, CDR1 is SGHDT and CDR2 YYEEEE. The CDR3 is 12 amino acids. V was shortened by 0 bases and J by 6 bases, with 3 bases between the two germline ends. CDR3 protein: CASSLGAGELFF. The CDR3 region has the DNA TGTGCCAGCAGCTTGGGAGCCGGGGAGCTGTTTTTT.

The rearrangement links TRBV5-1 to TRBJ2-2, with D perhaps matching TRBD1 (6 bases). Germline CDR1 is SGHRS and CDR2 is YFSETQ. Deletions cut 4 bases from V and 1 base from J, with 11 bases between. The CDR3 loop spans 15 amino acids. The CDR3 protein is CASSRLQGNTGELFF. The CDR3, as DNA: TGCGCCAGCAGCAGACTACAGGGGAACACCGGGGAGCTGTTTTTT.

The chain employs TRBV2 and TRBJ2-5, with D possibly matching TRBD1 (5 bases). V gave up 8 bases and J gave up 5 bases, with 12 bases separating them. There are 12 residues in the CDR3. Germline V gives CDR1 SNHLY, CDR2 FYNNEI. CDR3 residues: CASSQGWETQYF. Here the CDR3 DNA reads TGTGCCAGCTCTCAGGGCTGGGAGACCCAGTACTTC.

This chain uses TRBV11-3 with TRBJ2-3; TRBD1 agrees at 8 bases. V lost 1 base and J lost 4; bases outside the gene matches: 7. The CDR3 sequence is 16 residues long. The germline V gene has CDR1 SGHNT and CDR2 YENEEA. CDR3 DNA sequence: TGTGCCAGCAGCTTAGGGACAGGGCGGGCCTCAGATACGCAGTATTTT. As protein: CASSLGTGRASDTQYF.

The CDR3 DNA follows: TGTGCCAGCAGTGAAGTTCCGGGACAGGCGACACCCCTCCACTTT. Amino acids: CASSEVPGQATPLHF. The chain couples TRBV6-1 to TRBJ1-6, with 8 bases fitting TRBD1. From germline, CDR1 is MNHNS and CDR2 SASEGT. The CDR3 consists of 15 residues. The trim removed 1 base at V and 11 bases at J, leaving 7 bases unmatched.

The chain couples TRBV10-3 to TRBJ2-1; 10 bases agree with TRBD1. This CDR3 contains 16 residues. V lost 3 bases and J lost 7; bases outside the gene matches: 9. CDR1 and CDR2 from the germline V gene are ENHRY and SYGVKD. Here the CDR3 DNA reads TGTGCCATCAGTGACCAAAGACAGGGGGCAGGAAATGAGCAGTTCTTC. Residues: CAISDQRQGAGNEQFF.

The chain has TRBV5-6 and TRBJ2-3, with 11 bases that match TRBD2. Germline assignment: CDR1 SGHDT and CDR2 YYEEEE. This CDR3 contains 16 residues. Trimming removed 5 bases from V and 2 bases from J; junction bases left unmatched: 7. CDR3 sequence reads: CASSRRLAGTTDTQYF. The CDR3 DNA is TGTGCCAGCAGTCGTCGACTAGCGGGGACCACAGATACGCAGTATTTT.

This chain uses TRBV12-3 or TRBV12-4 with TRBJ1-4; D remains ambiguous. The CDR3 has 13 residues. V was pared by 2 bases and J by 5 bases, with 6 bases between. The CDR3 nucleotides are TGTGCCAGCAGTTTATCCGGGAATGAAAAACTGTTTTTT. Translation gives CASSLSGNEKLFF.